These 17 T cell receptor beta chains came from one sample sequenced in a study of spatial heterogeneity in lung cancer. Each CDR3 protein gets one entry after TCRdb re-called the 5' RACE reads with MiXCR. The sample shows tens of thousands of distinct CDR3 sequences, more than 6.5% of them seen only once. As for time point: sample taken at primary tumor resection. Unsorted whole RNA of tumor, nontumor lung or frozen PBMC was sequenced. The starting material was PBMCs, obtained at surgery. The receptors come from a female donor with early-stage non-small cell lung cancer.

This clonotype has ten or more counts. This chain joins TRBV5-1 and TRBJ2-5; D may correspond to TRBD1 or TRBD2 (6 bases each). The CDR3 loop spans 13 amino acids. V shed 7 bases and J shed 1 base, with 11 bases lying between them. The germline CDR1 and CDR2 sequences are SGHRS and YFSETQ. The CDR3 reads CASGRGPQETQYF. The CDR3, as DNA: TGCGCCAGCGGCCGGGGGCCCCAAGAGACCCAGTACTTC.

This clonotype was observed many times. This chain uses TRBV5-1 with TRBJ2-1; D might be TRBD2 (5 bases). The CDR3 consists of 14 residues. Germline CDR1 and CDR2: SGHRS and YFSETQ. V lost 0 bases and J lost 5, with 9 bases in between. The CDR3 bases are TGCGCCAGCAGCTTGGCCCACGGGGACAATGAGCAGTTCTTC. Protein: CASSLAHGDNEQFF.

This clonotype was picked up many times. The CDR3 region is CSVEWRTSGANHEQYF. The CDR3 DNA reads TGCAGCGTTGAATGGAGGACTAGCGGGGCAAATCACGAGCAGTACTTC. This rearrangement joins TRBV29-1 to TRBJ2-7, with 12 bases aligning to TRBD2. J lost 5 bases, V lost 2 bases, and 10 bases had no gene match. In germline, CDR1 is SQVTM, CDR2 ANQGSEA. The CDR3 runs 16 residues.

A remark on this clonotype: Possible read error: a much larger clone is one base away. Likely a read error: the CDR3 ends without its conserved phenylalanine or tryptophan. The V call is TRBV28, the J call TRBJ1-2, with unresolved D. This CDR3 has 12 residues. Trimming took off 4 bases at V and 8 bases at J, with 11 bases between the two ends. In germline, CDR1 is MDHEN, CDR2 SYDVKM. CDR3 protein: CASSSPLGGYTS. For the CDR3, the DNA is TGTGCCAGCAGTTCGCCCCTGGGCGGCTACACCTCC.

This clonotype has a count of ten or more. For the CDR3, the DNA is TGCGCCAGCAGCGGGGCTGGGTCAGGGGGCACTGAAGCTTTCTTT. It codes for CASSGAGSGGTEAFF. This chain uses TRBV5-1 with TRBJ1-1; TRBD1 agrees at 7 bases. With V trimmed by 4 bases and J by 4 bases, 10 bases remained unmatched. The germline V gene encodes CDR1 SGHRS and CDR2 YFSETQ. There are 15 residues in the CDR3.

This clonotype was observed many times. V and J are TRBV3-1 and TRBJ2-1; TRBD2 aligns across 9 bases. The CDR3 runs 14 residues. With V trimmed by 6 bases and J by 4 bases, 4 bases remained unmatched. Germline V gene lookup returns CDR1 LGHDT and CDR2 YNNKEL (reference sequence). The CDR3 coding sequence is TGTGCCAGCAGTCGGAGCGGGGGGTACAATGAGCAGTTCTTC. Translating gives CASSRSGGYNEQFF.

This clonotype was seen many times. The CDR3 here is CASSNPRGQPQHF. CDR3 nucleotides: TGTGCCAGCAGCAACCCCAGGGGTCAGCCCCAGCATTTT. The V gene is TRBV6-2 or TRBV6-3, the J gene TRBJ1-5, with TRBD1 as a possible D gene (6 bases). The CDR3 is 13 residues long. Trimming cost V 6 bases and J 6 bases, with 12 bases left between them. CDR1 and CDR2 from the germline V gene are MNHEY and SVGEGT.

Many counts were recorded for this clonotype. The chain employs TRBV20-1 and TRBJ2-3; D call uncertain. This CDR3 has 14 amino acids. V was pared by 6 bases and J by 1 base, with 14 bases between. In germline, CDR1 is DFQATT, CDR2 SNEGSKA (reference sequence). CDR3 DNA: TGCAGTGCCGGGCCTCCAGGAGGCACAGATACGCAGTATTTT. Amino acid sequence: CSAGPPGGTDTQYF.

V and J are TRBV18 and TRBJ2-2; D possibly corresponds to TRBD2 (5 bases). The CDR3 is 16 residues long. Germline V gene data show CDR1 as KGHSH and CDR2 as LQKENI. Trimming stripped 3 bases from V and 3 bases from J, with 14 bases between. The CDR3 is CASSPNPGIYTGELFF. CDR3 in DNA: TGTGCCAGCTCACCCAACCCGGGAATCTACACCGGGGAGCTGTTTTTT.

This clonotype was seen more than once but under ten times. The J gene is TRBJ2-1, the V gene TRBV3-1; the D gene is possibly TRBD2 (6 bases). Germline CDR1 reads LGHDT; CDR2 reads YNNKEL (reference sequence). Trimming removed 2 bases from V and 4 bases from J, with 6 bases in between. The CDR3 covers 13 residues. The DNA of the CDR3 is TGTGCCAGCAGCCAACGGGGGTACAATGAGCAGTTCTTC. It is translated as CASSQRGYNEQFF.

This clonotype was detected ten times or more. This sequence joins TRBV7-9 and TRBJ1-4; D is undetermined. Trimming removed 7 bases at V and 0 bases at J, with 6 bases between. This CDR3 has 13 amino acids. Germline V CDR1 and CDR2: SEHNR, FQNEAQ (reference sequence). The CDR3 protein is CASTQATNEKLFF. As DNA, the CDR3 is TGTGCCAGCACCCAGGCAACTAATGAAAAACTGTTTTTT.

V usage is TRBV20-1 and J usage is TRBJ2-7; either TRBD1 or TRBD2 may supply D (6 bases each). CDR3 length: 10 residues. V shed 8 bases and J shed 7 bases, with 12 bases lying between them. The germline V gene has CDR1 DFQATT and CDR2 SNEGSKA (reference sequence). This chain's CDR3 is CSPKGGEQYF. The CDR3 nucleotides read TGCAGTCCAAAAGGGGGGGAGCAGTACTTC.

The chain couples TRBV9 to TRBJ1-1; TRBD1 is a possible D gene (5 bases). Germline assignment: CDR1 SGDLS and CDR2 YYNGEE. The CDR3 contains 14 residues. The V end lost 2 bases, the J end lost 1 base, and 9 bases lay between the germline ends. The CDR3 DNA sequence: TGTGCCAGCAGCGTGGACACAACGAACACTGAAGCTTTCTTT. Its translation: CASSVDTTNTEAFF.

This clonotype came up a few times. This rearrangement joins TRBV19 to TRBJ1-5, with 7 positions matching TRBD1. Losses at the gene ends were 7 bases for V and 7 bases for J; bases not matched to a gene: 19. Germline values: CDR1 LNHDA, CDR2 SQIVND (reference sequence). There are 17 residues in the CDR3. CDR3: CASTSYGSGGDGQPQHF. Here the CDR3 DNA reads TGTGCCAGTACCTCCTACGGGTCAGGGGGGGATGGACAGCCCCAGCATTTT. Together with reference TRBV19 and TRBJ1-5, the CDR3 gives the full variable domain: DGGITQSPKYLFRKEGQNVTLSCEQNLNHDAMYWYRQDPGQGLRLIYYSQIVNDFQKGDIAEGYSVSREKKESFPLTVTSAQKNPTAFYLCASTSYGSGGDGQPQHFGDGTRLSIL.

The chain carries TRBV5-1 and TRBJ1-2; D unclear. Trimming took off 4 bases at V and 1 base at J, with 11 bases between the two ends. This CDR3 comprises 14 residues. Germline V gives CDR1 SGHRS, CDR2 YFSETQ. In DNA, the CDR3 is TGCGCCAGCAGCCCGTCACCCGATAACTATGGCTACACCTTC. Residues: CASSPSPDNYGYTF. The whole variable domain, remainder taken from reference TRBV5-1 and TRBJ1-2, is KAGVTQTPRYLIKTRGQQVTLSCSPISGHRSVSWYQQTPGQGLQFLFEYFSETQRNKGNFPGRFSGRQFSNSRSEMNVSTLELGDSALYLCASSPSPDNYGYTFGSGTRLTVV.

This clonotype was detected ten times or more. This chain links TRBV5-1 with TRBJ2-1; possible D gene TRBD1, 6 bases. The V gene's germline CDR1 is SGHRS and CDR2 YFSETQ. The CDR3 length is 15 residues. Trimming pared 2 bases from V and 6 bases from J, leaving 15 bases between. The CDR3 loop reads CASSLTGTNFNEQFF. The CDR3 DNA follows: TGCGCCAGCAGCTTAACCGGGACAAATTTCAATGAGCAGTTCTTC. Full variable domain (outside the CDR3, taken from reference TRBV5-1 and TRBJ2-1): KAGVTQTPRYLIKTRGQQVTLSCSPISGHRSVSWYQQTPGQGLQFLFEYFSETQRNKGNFPGRFSGRQFSNSRSEMNVSTLELGDSALYLCASSLTGTNFNEQFFGPGTRLTVL.

This clonotype was observed many times. The chain has TRBV5-4 and TRBJ2-3; TRBD2 aligns across 11 bases. The CDR3 runs to 16 residues. J lost 3 bases, V lost 4 bases, and 7 bases had no gene match. Germline V lookup: CDR1 SGHNT, CDR2 YYREEE (reference sequence). The CDR3 coding sequence is TGTGCCAGCAGCGCGGGGCTAGCGGGGGGTACAGATACGCAGTATTTT. The encoded protein is CASSAGLAGGTDTQYF.